This entry lists 16 T cell receptor beta chains sequenced from one sample in a study of blood T cell repertoires in COVID-19. Method: immunoSEQ multiplex PCR; TCRdb's copy keeps in-frame clones and lacks some. The sample lists 440,000 or so clones, about nine tenths occurring once. Sequenced material: peripheral blood. The source is a woman in her forties with COVID-19, enrolled during active disease.

The chain employs TRBV7-8 and TRBJ1-1; D not resolved. The CDR3 covers 14 residues. Germline-derived CDR1 and CDR2 are SGHVS and FQNEAQ. V was clipped by 7 bases and J by 4 bases, with 16 bases between them. DNA of the CDR3: TGTGCCAGCACCCTCTCCCTATCAACCACTGAAGCTTTCTTT. Translation gives CASTLSLSTTEAFF.

This chain links TRBV29-1 with TRBJ1-3, with D possibly being TRBD1 (6 bases). Germline assignment: CDR1 SQVTM and CDR2 ANQGSEA. V lost 5 bases, J lost 4 bases, and 18 bases lay in between. The CDR3 covers 15 residues. The CDR3 is CSVLSNRDKGNTIYF. Written as DNA, the CDR3 is TGCAGCGTTCTGTCGAACAGGGATAAAGGAAACACCATATATTTT.

The chain couples TRBV6-5 to TRBJ1-1; the D is unclear. This CDR3 region has 13 residues. In germline, CDR1 is MNHEY, CDR2 SVGAGI. V was clipped by 8 bases and J by 5 bases, with 15 bases between them. The chain's CDR3 is CASLGLAATEAFF. CDR3 DNA sequence: TGTGCCAGCCTAGGACTTGCCGCGACTGAAGCTTTCTTT.

This clone is a singleton in its sample. The V call is TRBV28, the J call TRBJ1-2, with 9 bases identical to TRBD1. With V trimmed by 6 bases and J by 4 bases, 12 bases remained unmatched. This CDR3 is 16 amino acids long. Germline V gene data show CDR1 as MDHEN and CDR2 as SYDVKM. The CDR3 DNA is TGTGCCAGCAGCCCTAGGACAGGGGCCTTTCTCTATGGCTACACCTTC. It yields the protein CASSPRTGAFLYGYTF.

The sample holds one count of this clone. This chain links TRBV5-6 with TRBJ1-1; 7 bases are shared with TRBD1. Losses at the gene ends were 3 bases for V and 10 bases for J; bases not matched to a gene: 18. There are 16 residues in the CDR3. Germline CDR1 and CDR2: SGHDT and YYEEEE. The CDR3 DNA is TGTGCCAGCAGCTGGGGGGACAGTTTCCCCGGGGTTGGAGCTTTCTTT. It yields the protein CASSWGDSFPGVGAFF.

The chain employs TRBV27 and TRBJ2-2; the D gene is possibly TRBD1 (5 bases). With 2 bases removed from V and 2 bases from J, the gap between germline ends came to 12 bases. Looked up from germline, CDR1 is MNHEY and CDR2 is SMNVEV (reference sequence). The CDR3 length is 16 residues. Here the CDR3 DNA reads TGTGCCAGCAGTTTAAGGGGTTCACTAAACACCGGGGAGCTGTTTTTT. Its translation is CASSLRGSLNTGELFF.

The chain carries TRBV7-9 and TRBJ2-3; 8 bases fit TRBD2. V lost 2 bases, J lost 5 bases, and 6 bases stayed unmatched. Germline CDR1 is SEHNR and CDR2 is FQNEAQ (reference sequence). The CDR3 loop spans 15 amino acids. In DNA, the CDR3 is TGTGCCAGCAGCTTATTCGGGGGGGCCATAGATACGCAGTATTTT. Its protein product is CASSLFGGAIDTQYF.

The chain joins TRBV15 to TRBJ1-6; D is perhaps TRBD1 (6 bases). Germline-derived CDR1 and CDR2 are LNHNV and YYDKDF (reference sequence). The CDR3 has 15 residues. V was cut by 3 bases and J by 7 bases, with 13 bases left in between. The CDR3 DNA reads TGTGCCACCAGCAGGAACAGGGCGGAGAATTCACCCCTCCACTTT. This gives the protein CATSRNRAENSPLHF.

The chain links TRBV9 to TRBJ1-2; 8 bases match TRBD1. J was trimmed by 5 bases and V by 3 bases; bases with no gene match: 6. In germline, CDR1 is SGDLS, CDR2 YYNGEE. The CDR3 totals 14 residues. In DNA, the CDR3 is TGTGCCAGCAGCGCCGGACAGGGTGAATATGGCTACACCTTC. Its protein is CASSAGQGEYGYTF.

The rearrangement joins TRBV27 to TRBJ1-2; 8 nucleotides line up with TRBD1. Germline V gene sequence: CDR1 MNHEY, CDR2 SMNVEV (reference sequence). With V trimmed by 3 bases and J by 8 bases, 11 bases remained unmatched. CDR3 length: 15 amino acids. The CDR3 sequence is CASSFRATGGSGYTF. As DNA, the CDR3 is TGTGCCAGCAGTTTCCGGGCTACAGGGGGTAGCGGCTACACCTTC.

This clone showed up just once. The CDR3 nucleotides are TGTGCCAGCAGCAAAAGACAGGGGGCAACGAACACCGGGGAGCTGTTTTTT. This sequence encodes CASSKRQGATNTGELFF. V is TRBV9 and J is TRBJ2-2; 10 positions agree with TRBD1. Per germline, CDR1 SGDLS and CDR2 YYNGEE. V was clipped by 4 bases and J by 0 bases; unmatched bases: 6. CDR3 length equals 17 residues.

This clone showed up just once. V usage is TRBV27 and J usage is TRBJ1-6; no firm D call. This CDR3 contains 14 residues. The germline V and J ends were trimmed by 7 bases and 5 bases, with 12 bases remaining between them. Germline CDR1 is MNHEY and CDR2 is SMNVEV (reference sequence). CDR3 in DNA: TGTGCCAGCAAAGAGGGTGGGAATAATTCACCCCTCCACTTT. Translation gives CASKEGGNNSPLHF.

The J gene is TRBJ2-7, the V gene TRBV27, with TRBD1 matching over 8 bases. The germline V gene encodes CDR1 MNHEY and CDR2 SMNVEV (reference sequence). The V segment lost 5 bases and the J segment 7 bases; nucleotides outside the gene matches: 13. This CDR3 region has 15 residues. In nucleotides, the CDR3 is TGTGCCAGCAGTAAAGTGGGGCAGGGGGCGGGGGAGCAGTACTTC. This gives the protein CASSKVGQGAGEQYF.

This clone occurred once. The CDR3 bases are TGTGCCAGCAGCCCCGAGGGGTGGACAGGGGTGACCACTAATGAAAAACTGTTTTTT. Residues: CASSPEGWTGVTTNEKLFF. This chain connects TRBV7-6 to TRBJ1-4, with TRBD1 identical over 9 bases. Germline V lookup: CDR1 SGHVS, CDR2 FNYEAQ. V was clipped by 5 bases and J by 2 bases; unmatched bases: 15. The CDR3 loop spans 19 amino acids.

This sequence joins TRBV28 and TRBJ2-3, with TRBD2 identical over 15 bases. V lost 5 bases and J lost 5; bases outside the gene matches: 8. The CDR3 is 17 residues long. Looked up from germline, CDR1 is MDHEN and CDR2 is SYDVKM. In DNA, the CDR3 is TGTGCCAGCAGTCCCGGGACTAGCGGGGGGCCCGTAGATACGCAGTATTTT. Translation: CASSPGTSGGPVDTQYF.

The V and J genes are TRBV5-6 and TRBJ2-1, with D possibly TRBD2 on 5 matching bases. CDR3 length equals 15 residues. Germline-derived CDR1 and CDR2 are SGHDT and YYEEEE. V gave up 3 bases and J gave up 2 bases, with 12 bases separating them. The CDR3 reads CASSSPSMAYNEQFF. The CDR3 DNA follows: TGTGCCAGCAGCTCCCCTAGCATGGCCTACAATGAGCAGTTCTTC.